A single sample is the source of the 16 T cell receptor beta chains below, sequenced in a study of shared clonotypes between healthy human individuals. Sequencing was performed with immunoSEQ multiplex PCR; in TCRdb, only in-frame clones are kept and a portion is missing. The table shows roughly 660,000 clones, with less than 95% occurring only once. The specimen was memory CD8+ T cells from PBMCs. The subset is: CD45RO+ cells pooled with CCR7-negative TemRA cells. These receptors were obtained from a man in his late teens or twenties in good health. Some clones in this sample may be carry-over from other donors' samples.

The CDR3 DNA reads TGTGCCAGCAGTTCCCCCCGGGCAGCCTATGGCTACACCTTC. This encodes CASSSPRAAYGYTF. The genes are TRBV28 and TRBJ1-2; D uncertain. Germline CDR1 and CDR2: MDHEN and SYDVKM. This CDR3 spans 14 amino acids. The ends were cut back, 4 bases at V and 4 bases at J, with 13 bases in the middle.

This rearrangement joins TRBV2 to TRBJ2-7; 7 bases fit TRBD1. CDR3 length: 13 amino acids. J lost 5 bases, V lost 6 bases, and 7 bases had no gene match. CDR1 is SNHLY, CDR2 FYNNEI, per germline. The CDR3 bases are TGTGCCAGCAGGCGACAGGGCGCGGACGAGCAGTACTTC. It yields the protein CASRRQGADEQYF.

Written as DNA, the CDR3 is TGTGCCAGCCATTTGGGGGGATATCAGCCCCAGCATTTT. Translated: CASHLGGYQPQHF. This rearrangement joins TRBV19 to TRBJ1-5; a weak D match, TRBD1 (5 bases). V lost 9 bases to trimming and J lost 5 bases, with 14 bases between them. Germline V gene data show CDR1 as LNHDA and CDR2 as SQIVND (reference sequence). This CDR3 is built from 13 residues.

The chain carries TRBV21-1 and TRBJ2-7; the table gives TRBD2 as D, unverified against the DNA. TRBV21-1 is described as a pseudogene. This CDR3 spans 16 amino acids. The CDR3 is CASSKPGLAGEHEQYF. The CDR3 nucleotides are TGTGCCAGCAGCAAGCCGGGACTAGCGGGAGAGCACGAGCAGTACTTC.

The V gene is TRBV9, the J gene TRBJ2-1; D might be TRBD1 (5 bases). V lost 0 bases, J lost 4 bases, and 26 bases lay in between. This CDR3 spans 20 amino acids. Germline V gene sequence: CDR1 SGDLS, CDR2 YYNGEE. The CDR3: CASSVEFHRGPGSPYNEQFF. Here the CDR3 DNA reads TGTGCCAGCAGCGTAGAGTTTCATAGGGGCCCCGGGTCCCCTTACAATGAGCAGTTCTTC.

The CDR3 DNA sequence: TGTGCCAGCAGCTTAAGAACAGGGGGCGAGCAGTACTTC. Its translation: CASSLRTGGEQYF. The J gene is TRBJ2-7, the V gene TRBV13, with 8 nucleotides matching TRBD1. The CDR3 runs 13 residues. Trimming took 2 bases from V and 6 from J; bases not matched to a gene: 3. The germline V gene has CDR1 PRHDT and CDR2 FYEKMQ (reference sequence).

The rearrangement links TRBV28 to TRBJ2-1; 9 bases are a match to TRBD2. The germline CDR1 and CDR2 sequences are MDHEN and SYDVKM. This CDR3 contains 14 residues. The J segment lost 8 bases and the V segment lost 5 bases, leaving 7 bases of the junction unmatched. The CDR3 protein is CASSLSGSEDEQFF. The CDR3 nucleotides read TGTGCCAGCAGTCTTAGCGGGAGTGAGGATGAGCAGTTCTTC.

V is TRBV19 and J is TRBJ1-5; D is uncertain. Per the germline V gene, CDR1 is LNHDA and CDR2 is SQIVND (reference sequence). Trimming removed 5 bases at V and 1 base at J, with 9 bases between. This CDR3 region has 14 residues. For the CDR3, the DNA is TGTGCCAGTAGTCTAAGGGCCAGCAATCAGCCCCAGCATTTT. Translation: CASSLRASNQPQHF.

The chain joins TRBV28 to TRBJ2-2; 11 bases line up with TRBD2. Per germline, CDR1 MDHEN and CDR2 SYDVKM. The trim removed 3 bases at V and 6 bases at J, leaving 9 bases unmatched. The CDR3 loop spans 17 amino acids. CDR3 DNA: TGTGCCAGCAGTTTGGTACTAGCGGGAGAATCAGCCGGGGAGCTGTTTTTT. As protein: CASSLVLAGESAGELFF.

This chain joins TRBV25-1 and TRBJ2-7; D remains unclear. Germline CDR1 MGHDK, CDR2 SYGVNS. There are 13 residues in the CDR3. V was pared by 1 base and J by 5 bases, with 9 bases between. CDR3 protein: CASSEFSVNEQYF. Here the CDR3 DNA reads TGTGCCAGCAGTGAATTTAGTGTAAACGAGCAGTACTTC.

The V gene is TRBV11-2, the J gene TRBJ2-7, with TRBD2 matching over 8 bases. Germline CDR1 and CDR2: SGHAT and FQNNGV. The V gene end was trimmed by 5 bases and the J gene end by 0 bases; junction bases not matched to a gene: 9. The CDR3 is 16 amino acids. As DNA, the CDR3 is TGTGCCAGCAGCCCGACTGGGCGGGAGGCCTCCTACGAGCAGTACTTC. The encoded protein is CASSPTGREASYEQYF. Full variable domain (missing parts from reference TRBV11-2 and TRBJ2-7): EAGVAQSPRYKIIEKRQSVAFWCNPISGHATLYWYQQILGQGPKLLIQFQNNGVVDDSQLPKDRFSAERLKGVDSTLKIQPAKLEDSAVYLCASSPTGREASYEQYFGPGTRLTVT.

The chain employs TRBV27 and TRBJ2-1, with 14 positions matching TRBD2. Germline V CDR1 and CDR2: MNHEY, SMNVEV (reference sequence). The V gene end was trimmed by 10 bases and the J gene end by 0 bases; junction bases not matched to a gene: 11. This CDR3 has 18 amino acids. This CDR3 is CAISRGLAGASSYNEQFF. CDR3 DNA sequence: TGTGCCATCTCCAGGGGACTAGCGGGGGCCAGCTCCTACAATGAGCAGTTCTTC.

Turning to this clone: Other DNA sequences from this sample encode an identical CDR3 as well. The chain links TRBV29-1 to TRBJ1-2, with D perhaps matching TRBD1 (5 bases). The ends were cut back, 7 bases at V and 4 bases at J, with 13 bases in the middle. In germline, CDR1 is SQVTM, CDR2 ANQGSEA. The CDR3 consists of 12 residues. CDR3 in DNA: TGCAGCGCTTTACTAGGGGCCTATGGCTACACCTTC. Its translation: CSALLGAYGYTF.

The chain links TRBV29-1 to TRBJ2-2; D is perhaps TRBD1 (5 bases). The CDR3 extends over 12 amino acids. CDR1 and CDR2 from the germline V gene are SQVTM and ANQGSEA. The V end was cut by 4 bases, the J end by 7 bases, with 10 bases between. In DNA form, the CDR3 reads TGCAGCGTTGGCCTAGACAGCGGGGAGCTGTTTTTT. Its translation: CSVGLDSGELFF.

Written as DNA, the CDR3 is TGCAGCGTGGGGCTTTGGCGGGAGGGATCCTACGAGCAGTACTTC. It encodes CSVGLWREGSYEQYF. The chain recombines TRBV29-1 with TRBJ2-7, with 9 bases fitting TRBD2. Trimming at V came to 6 bases and at J to 1 base, leaving 10 bases not matched to a gene. The CDR3 is 15 residues long. Looked up from germline, CDR1 is SQVTM and CDR2 is ANQGSEA.

V is TRBV2 and J is TRBJ2-7, with 7 positions matching TRBD1. The CDR3 extends over 14 amino acids. The V and J ends lost 8 bases and 9 bases, in that order; junction bases with no gene match: 16. Per germline, CDR1 SNHLY and CDR2 FYNNEI. CDR3 DNA: TGTGCCAGCGGACACAGGGGTGAGGGAGCTTTGCAGTACTTC. Protein sequence: CASGHRGEGALQYF. The variable domain in full, completed from reference TRBV2 and TRBJ2-7, reads EPEVTQTPSHQVTQMGQEVILRCVPISNHLYFYWYRQILGQKVEFLVSFYNNEISEKSEIFDDQFSVERPDGSNFTLKIRSTKLEDSAMYFCASGHRGEGALQYFGPGTRLTVT.